This T cell receptor beta chain was sequenced during a study of metastatic and nonmetastatic thyroid tumors. Study-wide background: The comparison covered peripheral blood and tumor or nodule tissue in malignant and benign thyroid patients.

Germline CDR1 reads MDHEN; CDR2 reads SYDVKM. Germline trimming cut 3 bases from V and 1 base from J; bases unmatched to any gene: 1. The CDR3 totals 14 residues. By frequency in the sample, this clone is medium-sized (0.01 to 0.1%). No antigen is known for it. Different DNA sequences within this sample yield the same CDR3. No patient received treatment before thyroid surgery. Original data processing: The distant-metastasis classifier for papillary thyroid cancer was built from CDR3 differences across clinicopathological groups. MiXCR re-clonotyped the PCR reads for TCRdb. The authors' filters were not applied to this entry. Altogether fewer than 25,000 clones are present, 15% to 20% being singletons, with the ten largest covering 25% to 30%. Study-wide findings and caveats: Malignant tumors reportedly showed significantly higher TCR beta diversity than benign nodules in both blood and tumor.

The source material was blood. This clonotype was obtained from a female donor with papillary thyroid cancer or a benign thyroid nodule (not recorded which). Some clones in this sample may be carry-over from other donors' samples. V is TRBV28 and J is TRBJ2-3; 7 positions agree with TRBD2. The CDR3 here is CASSFLAGTDTQYF. The CDR3 bases are TGTGCCAGCAGTTTTCTAGCGGGCACAGATACGCAGTATTTT.